This TCR beta chain was retrieved from a study of blood T cell repertoires in COVID-19. TCRdb's copy holds only in-frame clones and misses some; the assay was immunoSEQ multiplex PCR. The sample holds roughly 340,000 clones, 85% to 90% seen once. The sequence was obtained from a young man who had recovered from COVID-19. Sequencing was performed on PBMCs or T cells enriched from blood (not recorded which).

DNA for the CDR3: TGTGCCAGCTCACCAACAGAAAACATGAACACTGAAGCTTTCTTT. Its protein product is CASSPTENMNTEAFF. The V gene is TRBV18, the J gene TRBJ1-1; D is uncertain. V was trimmed by 2 bases and J by 0 bases, leaving 10 bases between them. The CDR3 runs 15 residues. Germline values: CDR1 KGHSH, CDR2 LQKENI.